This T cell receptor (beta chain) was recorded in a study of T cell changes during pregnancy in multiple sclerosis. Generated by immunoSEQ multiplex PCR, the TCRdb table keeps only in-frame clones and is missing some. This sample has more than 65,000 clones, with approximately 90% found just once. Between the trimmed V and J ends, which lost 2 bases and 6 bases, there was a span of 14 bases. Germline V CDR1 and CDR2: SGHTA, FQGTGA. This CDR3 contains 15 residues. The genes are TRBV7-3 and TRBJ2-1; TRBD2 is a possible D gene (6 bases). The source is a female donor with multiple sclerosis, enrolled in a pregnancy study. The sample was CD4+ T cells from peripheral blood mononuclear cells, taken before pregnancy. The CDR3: CASSLLGTGFNEQFF. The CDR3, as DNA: TGTGCCAGCAGCTTACTGGGGACTGGCTTCAATGAGCAGTTCTTC.